Following are 16 T cell receptor beta chains from one sample sequenced in a study of T cell responses to AZD1222 COVID-19 vaccine. Clones were sequenced by immunoSEQ multiplex PCR, and TCRdb holds only the in-frame ones, with some missing. Altogether 120,000 or so clones are present, about 86% being singletons, with the ten largest covering approximately 18%. The sample was peripheral blood, taken 28 days after the second AZD1222 dose. The receptors were gathered from an adult who received the AZD1222 COVID-19 vaccine.

The gene calls are TRBV12-5 and TRBJ2-1; D perhaps matches TRBD1 (6 bases). The V gene's germline CDR1 is LGHNT and CDR2 FRNRAP. Trimming left V 3 bases short and J 12 bases short, with 21 bases between. The CDR3 runs 15 residues. The CDR3 protein is CASGFTGQRQSLQFF. In DNA, the CDR3 is TGTGCTAGTGGTTTCACCGGACAGAGACAATCTCTGCAGTTCTTC.

The rearrangement joins TRBV5-4 to TRBJ1-3; D is ambiguous. The V and J ends lost 5 bases and 0 bases respectively, with 12 bases between them. The CDR3 loop spans 15 amino acids. Germline CDR1 reads SGHNT; CDR2 reads YYREEE (reference sequence). The CDR3 DNA is TGTGCCAGCAGTTTTGACCCCAGCTCTGGAAACACCATATATTTT. Residues: CASSFDPSSGNTIYF.

The chain uses TRBV19 and TRBJ1-3; no firm D call. CDR1 and CDR2 (germline): LNHDA, SQIVND (reference sequence). There are 13 residues in the CDR3. V was shortened by 5 bases and J by 3 bases, with 8 bases between the two germline ends. The CDR3 protein is CASSPQIGNTIYF. DNA of the CDR3: TGTGCCAGTAGTCCCCAAATTGGAAACACCATATATTTT.

This chain connects TRBV28 to TRBJ1-2; D is unclear. V lost 7 bases and J lost 4, with 7 bases in between. The CDR3 spans 11 residues. CDR1 is MDHEN and CDR2 is SYDVKM in the germline V gene. In nucleotides, the CDR3 is TGTGCCAGCAAACAAACCTATGGCTACACCTTC. This translates into CASKQTYGYTF.

The chain recombines TRBV7-2 with TRBJ2-1; 7 bases map to TRBD2. Looked up from germline, CDR1 is SGHTA and CDR2 is FQGNSA. V shed 6 bases, J shed 3 bases, and the junction held 8 bases outside the gene matches. The CDR3 is made up of 15 amino acids. The CDR3 region is CASSYRTRGYNEQFF. The CDR3 nucleotides read TGTGCCAGCAGTTACAGGACTAGAGGCTACAATGAGCAGTTCTTC. Looking up the rest from reference TRBV7-2 and TRBJ2-1 gives the full variable domain: GAGVSQSPSNKVTEKGKDVELRCDPISGHTALYWYRQSLGQGLEFLIYFQGNSAPDKSGLPSDRFSAERTGGSVSTLTIQRTQQEDSAVYLCASSYRTRGYNEQFFGPGTRLTVL.

The gene calls are TRBV6-6 and TRBJ2-3; no firm D call. Deletions cut 9 bases from V and 4 bases from J, with 11 bases between. The V gene's germline CDR1 is MNHNY and CDR2 SVGAGI (reference sequence). CDR3 length: 12 amino acids. CDR3 sequence (DNA): TGTGCCAGTGGAAAATCTTCAGATACGCAGTATTTT. Translation: CASGKSSDTQYF.

V is TRBV5-1 and J is TRBJ2-3; 8 bases are shared with TRBD2. Per germline, CDR1 SGHRS and CDR2 YFSETQ. This CDR3 has 15 residues. Trimming took 1 base from V and 2 from J; bases not matched to a gene: 3. This CDR3 is CASSLTSGFTDTQYF. In DNA form, the CDR3 reads TGCGCCAGCAGCTTGACTAGCGGATTCACAGATACGCAGTATTTT.

The chain joins TRBV4-2 to TRBJ2-2, with D unresolved. The CDR3 spans 14 residues. Germline V gene sequence: CDR1 LGHNA, CDR2 YNFKEQ. Trimming took off 4 bases at V and 3 bases at J, with 9 bases between the two ends. The CDR3 nucleotides are TGTGCCAGCAGCCGACAAACAGACACCGGGGAGCTGTTTTTT. It is translated as CASSRQTDTGELFF.

V gene TRBV18 combines with J gene TRBJ2-2, with D perhaps matching TRBD1 (5 bases). This CDR3 has 17 residues. Looked up from germline, CDR1 is KGHSH and CDR2 is LQKENI. Trimming took off 0 bases at V and 0 bases at J, with 11 bases between the two ends. CDR3 in DNA: TGTGCCAGCTCACCACCAGGGGATACTCCGAACACCGGGGAGCTGTTTTTT. It encodes CASSPPGDTPNTGELFF. The variable domain in full, completed from reference TRBV18 and TRBJ2-2, reads NAGVMQNPRHLVRRRGQEARLRCSPMKGHSHVYWYRQLPEEGLKFMVYLQKENIIDESGMPKERFSAEFPKEGPSILRIQQVVRGDSAAYFCASSPPGDTPNTGELFFGEGSRLTVL.

The count of this clone is one. This chain uses TRBV2 with TRBJ2-7; D remains ambiguous. CDR1 and CDR2 from the germline V gene are SNHLY and FYNNEI. Deletions cut 2 bases from V and 3 bases from J, with 8 bases between. The CDR3 is made up of 13 amino acids. The DNA for the CDR3 is TGTGCCAGCAGTGAATCCCGGCGCTACGAGCAGTACTTC. This encodes CASSESRRYEQYF.

This rearrangement joins TRBV2 to TRBJ2-3; no firm D call. V was clipped by 6 bases and J by 0 bases, with 13 bases between them. The CDR3 totals 15 residues. Germline V gene data show CDR1 as SNHLY and CDR2 as FYNNEI. The CDR3 sequence is CASRKTERSTDTQYF. Written as DNA, the CDR3 is TGTGCCAGCAGAAAGACGGAACGTAGCACAGATACGCAGTATTTT.

The chain is built from TRBV30 and TRBJ2-6, with unresolved D. CDR1 and CDR2 from the germline V gene are GTSNPN and SVGIG (reference sequence). V was trimmed by 4 bases and J by 0 bases, leaving 13 bases between them. The CDR3 runs 16 residues. CDR3: CAWTAVGSSGANVLTF. Written as DNA, the CDR3 is TGTGCCTGGACCGCCGTCGGCAGCTCTGGGGCCAACGTCCTGACTTTC. Filled out from reference TRBV30 and TRBJ2-6, the complete variable domain reads SQTIHQWPATLVQPVGSPLSLECTVEGTSNPNLYWYRQAAGRGLQLLFYSVGIGQISSEVPQNLSASRPQDRQFILSSKKLLLSDSGFYLCAWTAVGSSGANVLTFGAGSRLTVL.

V and J are TRBV5-1 and TRBJ1-1, with no clear D. This CDR3 spans 12 amino acids. V was cut by 3 bases and J by 1 base, with 4 bases left in between. From germline, CDR1 is SGHRS and CDR2 YFSETQ. The CDR3 region has the DNA TGCGCCAGCAGCTCCACGAACACTGAAGCTTTCTTT. Protein: CASSSTNTEAFF.

This chain uses TRBV7-2 with TRBJ2-7, with TRBD2 identical over 11 bases. After removal of 3 bases from V and 3 bases from J, the junction contained 1 base not matched to a gene. Germline V gives CDR1 SGHTA, CDR2 FQGNSA. The CDR3 is 14 amino acids. CDR3 nucleotide sequence: TGTGCCAGCAGCTTGGGACTAGCGGTCTACGAGCAGTACTTC. Amino acid sequence: CASSLGLAVYEQYF.

This clone appeared once. CDR3 region: CASSLDRVNGYTF. In DNA form, the CDR3 reads TGTGCCAGCAGCTTGGACAGGGTGAACGGCTACACCTTC. The gene calls are TRBV7-2 and TRBJ1-2; 8 nucleotides match TRBD1. CDR1 and CDR2 (germline): SGHTA, FQGNSA. There are 13 residues in the CDR3. V lost 3 bases and J lost 8; bases outside the gene matches: 5.

A word on this clone: One end of the junction does not line up with germline, which may come from a read error. V usage is TRBV2 and J usage is TRBJ1-1, with 8 bases identical to TRBD1. This CDR3 has 11 residues. Germline V CDR1 and CDR2: SNHLY, FYNNEI. The CDR3 protein is CASSGSADRAF. CDR3 bases: TGTGCCAGCAGTGGGTCTGCGGACAGGGCGTTT.